There are a few counts of the clone carrying this TCR beta chain. Reverse transcription of extracted RNA yielded cDNA, which provided the sequencing template. Sequencing was performed with immunoSEQ multiplex PCR; in TCRdb, only in-frame clones are kept and a portion is missing. The sample contains some 180,000 clones, approximately 51% of which appear only once. These data are taken from a study of CD8+ T cells in alopecia areata. Treatment noted: oral pan-JAK inhibitor, 5-10 mg twice daily. Trimming took off 7 bases at V and 4 bases at J, with 10 bases between the two ends. The CDR3 extends over 11 amino acids. Germline CDR1 GTSNPN, CDR2 SVGIG (reference sequence).

Sequencing used CD8+ T cells sorted from blood, obtained around week 54, from a patient treated with tofacitinib. The V and J genes are TRBV30 and TRBJ1-1; unclear D gene. This sequence was found in a human donor with alopecia areata. In DNA, the CDR3 is TGTGCCTACGGGTCGGGCACTGAAGCTTTCTTT. Amino acids: CAYGSGTEAFF.